Presented here are 2 T cell receptor beta chains from one specimen sequenced in a study of T cell responses to AZD1222 COVID-19 vaccine (dated by TCRdb to the early 2020s). The protocol used for the library was the immunoSEQ multiplex PCR assay. TCRdb holds this immuneACCESS table with in-frame rearrangements only. Some clones are missing; in checked studies, unresolved V genes explain under half, and the rest has no known cause. For this sample the table gives approximately 70,000 clones, of which 85% to 90% were detected only once. The biggest ten clones account for 4% to 5% of the sample. The sample's time point label is to be understood as: about 28 days (+/-7) after the second vaccine dose. The treatment or condition label, read with the paper, signifies: meningococcal conjugate vaccine given as trial control. Sequenced material: peripheral blood, taken 28 days after the second dose of the MenACWY control vaccine. These receptors all come from an adult who received the MenACWY meningococcal vaccine as a control.

This chain joins TRBV27 and TRBJ1-4, with unresolved D. Trimming left V 2 bases short and J 7 bases short, with 11 bases between. Germline lookup yields CDR1 MNHEY and CDR2 SMNVEV (reference sequence). The length of the CDR3 is 14 residues. CDR3 amino acids: CASSLERGSEKLFF. The CDR3 bases are TGTGCCAGCAGTTTAGAAAGAGGGAGTGAAAAACTGTTTTTT. Complete variable domain (other parts from reference TRBV27 and TRBJ1-4): EAQVTQNPRYLITVTGKKLTVTCSQNMNHEYMSWYRQDPGLGLRQIYYSMNVEVTDKGDVPEGYKVSRKEKRNFPLILESPSPNQTSLYFCASSLERGSEKLFFGSGTQLSVL.

V and J are TRBV24-1 and TRBJ2-7; D could derive from TRBD1 or TRBD2 (5 bases each). The CDR3 consists of 12 residues. CDR1 and CDR2 (germline): KGHDR, SFDVKD. V lost 9 bases, J lost 5 bases, and 13 bases lay in between. Here the CDR3 reads CATAGAGNEQYF. The CDR3 DNA reads TGTGCCACCGCCGGGGCTGGAAACGAGCAGTACTTC.